These 30 T cell receptor beta chains were sequenced from one sample in a study of blood T cells in healthy people across ages (dated by TCRdb to 2015 to 2017). Library preparation used 5' RACE. The instrument was an Illumina HiSeq 2500. A second roughly 7 to 11 cycle PCR used a sample-barcoded 5' primer and a J-beta primer mix. The public sequencing data were trimmed at Q25 with fastp and processed into clonotypes with MiXCR by TCRdb, which kept only in-frame beta chains. Rows merge per CDR3 protein into single entries with the most common DNA and genes. The sample yields some 1.5 million distinct CDR3 sequences; 28% were counted once. Of the sample, roughly 8% falls within the top ten clones. Material for sequencing was blood. All receptors derive from a woman in her thirties in good health.

A word on this clonotype: The CDR3 ends on some other residue instead of the conserved phenylalanine or tryptophan, so this is likely a read error. This chain joins TRBV12-3 or TRBV12-4 and TRBJ1-4; D is uncertain. Trimming removed 8 bases from V and 8 bases from J, with 18 bases in between. CDR3 length: 14 amino acids. As DNA, the CDR3 is TGTGCCAGCGCATTCCGGGGAAAAGGGGAAAAACTGTTTTCT. This encodes CASAFRGKGEKLFS.

This clonotype occurred once. V usage is TRBV7-6 and J usage is TRBJ1-2, with a tentative D call TRBD1 (5 bases). Trimming cost V 4 bases and J 8 bases, with 17 bases left between them. This CDR3 is 14 amino acids long. The germline V gene encodes CDR1 SGHVS and CDR2 FNYEAQ. The CDR3 here is CASSSPGENGGYTF. The CDR3 DNA sequence: TGTGCCAGCAGCTCCCCGGGGGAGAATGGGGGCTACACCTTC.

The rearrangement uses TRBV20-1 and TRBJ1-5, with D tentatively TRBD1 (6 bases). V was cut by 2 bases and J by 3 bases, with 11 bases left in between. The CDR3 loop spans 14 amino acids. Germline V CDR1 and CDR2: DFQATT, SNEGSKA (reference sequence). The CDR3 coding sequence is TGCAGTGCTAGATCGGGGGCCTACAATCAGCCCCAGCATTTT. Protein sequence: CSARSGAYNQPQHF.

The V gene is TRBV2, the J gene TRBJ2-2, with 10 bases fitting TRBD2. Per the germline V gene, CDR1 is SNHLY and CDR2 is FYNNEI. V trimming: 1 base; J trimming: 7 bases; junction bases outside the gene matches: 6. The CDR3 contains 16 residues. The CDR3 spells CASSEVTSGADGELFF. CDR3 coding DNA: TGTGCCAGCAGTGAAGTCACTAGCGGGGCTGACGGGGAGCTGTTTTTT. Based on the CDR3 plus reference TRBV2 and TRBJ2-2, the full variable domain is EPEVTQTPSHQVTQMGQEVILRCVPISNHLYFYWYRQILGQKVEFLVSFYNNEISEKSEIFDDQFSVERPDGSNFTLKIRSTKLEDSAMYFCASSEVTSGADGELFFGEGSRLTVL.

This clonotype was observed a few times. The chain couples TRBV6-6 to TRBJ2-7, with D uncertain. Germline-derived CDR1 and CDR2 are MNHNY and SVGAGI (reference sequence). Deletions cut 6 bases from V and 3 bases from J, with 15 bases between. This CDR3 contains 14 residues. This CDR3 is CASSERGSYYEQYF. In DNA form, the CDR3 reads TGTGCCAGCAGCGAGCGAGGATCCTACTACGAGCAGTACTTC.

This clonotype was counted many times. The chain couples TRBV7-6 to TRBJ2-3, with 7 bases identical to TRBD2. The V gene's germline CDR1 is SGHVS and CDR2 FNYEAQ. The trim removed 3 bases at V and 2 bases at J, leaving 8 bases unmatched. The CDR3 loop spans 16 amino acids. The CDR3 DNA is TGTGCCAGCAGCTTCGCAGCGGGGCGATACACAGATACGCAGTATTTT. As protein: CASSFAAGRYTDTQYF.

This clonotype has ten or more counts. This sequence joins TRBV5-1 and TRBJ2-7; tentatively, D is TRBD1 (5 bases). Germline loops: CDR1 SGHRS, CDR2 YFSETQ. V was cut by 3 bases and J by 5 bases, with 15 bases left in between. This CDR3 contains 14 residues. Here the CDR3 DNA reads TGCGCCAGCAGCTCCTCGACAGATTTAGACGAGCAGTACTTC. Translating it yields CASSSSTDLDEQYF. The full variable domain, its missing parts supplied by reference TRBV5-1 and TRBJ2-7, is KAGVTQTPRYLIKTRGQQVTLSCSPISGHRSVSWYQQTPGQGLQFLFEYFSETQRNKGNFPGRFSGRQFSNSRSEMNVSTLELGDSALYLCASSSSTDLDEQYFGPGTRLTVT.

In this sample, this clonotype turned up many times. CDR3 sequence (DNA): TGTGCCAGCAGTTACCTAGGGAATGAGCAGTTCTTC. It translates to CASSYLGNEQFF. V usage is TRBV6-2 or TRBV6-3 and J usage is TRBJ2-1; D is unresolved. The ends were cut back, 2 bases at V and 7 bases at J, with 6 bases in the middle. Germline lookup yields CDR1 MNHEY and CDR2 SVGEGT. The CDR3 covers 12 residues.

This clonotype was counted ten times or more. The chain has TRBV6-2 or TRBV6-3 and TRBJ2-7; the D gene is possibly TRBD2 (6 bases). This CDR3 region has 12 residues. Per the germline V gene, CDR1 is MNHEY and CDR2 is SVGEGT. CDR3 sequence reads: CAGAGRDYEQYF. The CDR3 DNA reads as TGTGCGGGAGCGGGCCGTGACTACGAGCAGTACTTC.

The rearrangement links TRBV10-3 to TRBJ1-1; D is uncertain. CDR1 is ENHRY and CDR2 is SYGVKD in the germline V gene. This CDR3 has 14 residues. The V and J ends lost 2 bases and 1 base respectively, with 8 bases between them. CDR3 protein: CAISEPDSNTEAFF. For the CDR3, the DNA is TGTGCCATCAGTGAGCCGGACTCGAACACTGAAGCTTTCTTT.

This clonotype was picked up many times. The rearrangement uses TRBV10-3 and TRBJ2-1; the D gene is possibly TRBD1 (5 bases). V lost 0 bases to trimming and J lost 7 bases, with 19 bases between them. Germline CDR1 ENHRY, CDR2 SYGVKD. This CDR3 comprises 17 residues. CDR3 nucleotides: TGTGCCATCAGTGAGTCGATCGGGCAGGGCATTAGAAATGAGCAGTTCTTC. Protein: CAISESIGQGIRNEQFF.

J is TRBJ2-7 and V is TRBV12-3 or TRBV12-4; D may correspond to TRBD1 or TRBD2 (6 bases each). CDR3 size: 16 residues. The V end lost 5 bases, the J end lost 3 bases, and 20 bases lay between the germline ends. This chain's CDR3 is CASSPDRGELGYEQYF. In DNA, the CDR3 is TGTGCCAGCAGTCCCGATAGGGGGGAGTTAGGCTACGAGCAGTACTTC.

A word on this clonotype: The junction and the germline gene differ at one end; a read error may be behind it. The chain combines TRBV12-3 or TRBV12-4 with TRBJ1-2; 7 bases line up with TRBD1. This CDR3 spans 13 amino acids. Here the CDR3 DNA reads TGTGTCAGCAGGGACAGAGCTAACTATGGCTACACCTTC. It encodes CVSRDRANYGYTF.

This clonotype was found a few times. The chain carries TRBV3-1 and TRBJ1-2; D is unresolved. Germline CDR1 LGHDT, CDR2 YNNKEL (reference sequence). Trimming left V 2 bases short and J 7 bases short, with 8 bases between. The CDR3 totals 12 residues. The CDR3 is CASSQIRGGYTF. In DNA form, the CDR3 reads TGTGCCAGCAGCCAAATCCGCGGTGGCTACACCTTC.

In the case of this clonotype: At one end, the junction sequence differs from germline, possibly due to a read error. The CDR3 reads CASSLEGNYSEQFF. CDR3 DNA sequence: TGTGCCAGCAGCTTAGAGGGGAACTACAGTGAGCAGTTCTTC. The chain carries TRBV7-2 and TRBJ2-1; maybe TRBD1 (5 bases). The CDR3 is 14 amino acids. Germline assignment: CDR1 SGHTA and CDR2 FQGNSA.

The chain combines TRBV2 with TRBJ2-1, with 7 bases identical to TRBD2. The V segment lost 4 bases and the J segment 2 bases; nucleotides outside the gene matches: 2. Germline V gene sequence: CDR1 SNHLY, CDR2 FYNNEI. CDR3 length: 14 residues. The CDR3 reads CASSVGTTYNEQFF. CDR3 sequence (DNA): TGTGCCAGCAGTGTAGGGACTACCTACAATGAGCAGTTCTTC.

V gene TRBV7-6 combines with J gene TRBJ2-3; D gene uncertain. The CDR3 contains 14 residues. The germline V gene encodes CDR1 SGHVS and CDR2 FNYEAQ. V was clipped by 3 bases and J by 11 bases, with 18 bases between them. CDR3 nucleotides: TGTGCCAGCAGCTTGTCCGAGACCCCTTGGAAGCAGTATTTT. This gives the protein CASSLSETPWKQYF.

This clonotype was counted only a few times. The J gene is TRBJ2-4, the V gene TRBV6-1; D unresolved. The CDR3 loop spans 12 amino acids. The germline gives CDR1 MNHNS, CDR2 SASEGT. Trimming cost V 10 bases and J 13 bases, with 20 bases left between them. The CDR3 DNA follows: TGTGCCACCACCAAGAATTTGAATGAGCAGTACTTC. This codes for CATTKNLNEQYF.

The CDR3, as DNA: TGTGCCAGCAGCTTACCCCTGGGGACTAGCGGGGACACAGATACGCAGTATTTT. Protein sequence: CASSLPLGTSGDTDTQYF. This rearrangement joins TRBV7-2 to TRBJ2-3, with 13 bases identical to TRBD2. This CDR3 comprises 18 residues. The germline V gene has CDR1 SGHTA and CDR2 FQGNSA. J was trimmed by 2 bases and V by 2 bases; bases with no gene match: 7.

On this clonotype: A clone one base away is much larger, so this may be a read error. The CDR3 nucleotides are TGTGCCAGTAGTATTAGGAGGACCGGTCACAATGAGCAGTTCTTC. It yields the protein CASSIRRTGHNEQFF. The rearrangement uses TRBV19 and TRBJ2-1, with D possibly TRBD2 on 5 matching bases. The CDR3 runs to 15 residues. Germline V gives CDR1 LNHDA, CDR2 SQIVND (reference sequence). Trimming took off 3 bases at V and 5 bases at J, with 14 bases between the two ends.

This clonotype showed up just a few times. The chain employs TRBV4-3 and TRBJ1-4, with D possibly being TRBD1 (5 bases). The CDR3 extends over 13 amino acids. Germline V CDR1 and CDR2: LGHNA, YSLEER. Trimming removed 4 bases from V and 7 bases from J, with 10 bases in between. The DNA for the CDR3 is TGCGCCAGCAGCCGCGCCGGGGGTGAAAAACTGTTTTTT. As protein: CASSRAGGEKLFF.

The chain carries TRBV7-2 and TRBJ2-1, with a tentative D call TRBD2 (6 bases). The V end lost 5 bases, the J end lost 6 bases, and 23 bases lay between the germline ends. The CDR3 contains 17 residues. From germline, CDR1 is SGHTA and CDR2 FQGNSA. CDR3 protein: CASSRLSLAGPLNEQFF. The CDR3 DNA reads as TGTGCCAGCAGCCGGCTTTCTCTTGCGGGACCCCTCAATGAGCAGTTCTTC.

This clonotype was found many times. The rearrangement joins TRBV7-2 to TRBJ2-7; 11 bases map to TRBD2. With 0 bases clipped from V and 2 bases from J, the junction kept 0 bases outside the gene matches. CDR3 size: 15 residues. Germline-derived CDR1 and CDR2 are SGHTA and FQGNSA. The CDR3, as DNA: TGTGCCAGCAGCTTAGCGGGACTAGCGGCCTACGAGCAGTACTTC. It yields the protein CASSLAGLAAYEQYF.

For this clonotype: This sequence may be a read error, since a much larger clone differs from it by one base. The chain recombines TRBV29-1 with TRBJ2-5, with TRBD1 matching over 9 bases. The germline V gene has CDR1 SQVTM and CDR2 ANQGSEA. The CDR3 has 13 residues. DNA for the CDR3: TGCAGCGTCGTGGACAGGGGTGACAACGAGCAGAACTTC. It yields the protein CSVVDRGDNEQNF.

In its sample, this clonotype was seen a few times. The V gene is TRBV4-3, the J gene TRBJ2-7; D is uncertain. V was pared by 1 base and J by 4 bases, with 14 bases between. The CDR3 sequence is 15 residues long. Germline lookup yields CDR1 LGHNA and CDR2 YSLEER. In DNA form, the CDR3 reads TGCGCCAGCAGCCAAGCATCAGGCTACCTATACGAGCAGTACTTC. This encodes CASSQASGYLYEQYF.

This clonotype was observed a few times. J is TRBJ2-7 and V is TRBV19; 10 bases are a match to TRBD1. With V trimmed by 3 bases and J by 4 bases, 3 bases remained unmatched. The CDR3 runs to 14 residues. From germline, CDR1 is LNHDA and CDR2 SQIVND (reference sequence). The CDR3 sequence: CASSMGTGEYEQYF. DNA of the CDR3: TGTGCCAGTAGTATGGGGACAGGGGAATACGAGCAGTACTTC.

About this clonotype: A much larger clone is a single base away; this may be a read error. This chain links TRBV15 with TRBJ2-7; 8 bases agree with TRBD2. The ends lost 3 bases at V and 9 bases at J; junction bases unmatched: 10. The CDR3 runs 14 residues. Looked up from germline, CDR1 is LNHNV and CDR2 is YYDKDF (reference sequence). The CDR3 loop reads CATSSLSGGDVQYF. CDR3 DNA: TGTGCCACCAGCAGTCTATCGGGAGGGGACGTGCAGTACTTC.

This clonotype was counted only a few times. This rearrangement joins TRBV20-1 to TRBJ2-3; D is undetermined. From germline, CDR1 is DFQATT and CDR2 SNEGSKA (reference sequence). V dropped 5 bases and J dropped 4 bases, with 16 bases sitting between them. This CDR3 is built from 14 residues. The DNA for the CDR3 is TGCAGTGCTCCCCGTCCAACGGGCGCAGATACGCAGTATTTT. Protein product: CSAPRPTGADTQYF.

The genes are TRBV5-1 and TRBJ2-1, with 7 bases matching TRBD1. The germline V gene encodes CDR1 SGHRS and CDR2 YFSETQ. This CDR3 region has 16 residues. V trimming: 0 bases; J trimming: 4 bases; junction bases outside the gene matches: 7. CDR3 region: CASSLDGTARYNEQFF. The CDR3, as DNA: TGCGCCAGCAGCTTGGACGGGACAGCCCGTTACAATGAGCAGTTCTTC.

The chain combines TRBV13 with TRBJ2-7; tentative D call: TRBD2 (6 bases). CDR1 PRHDT and CDR2 FYEKMQ come from the germline V gene (reference sequence). V was pared by 8 bases and J by 5 bases, with 16 bases between. The CDR3 sequence is 13 residues long. The CDR3 here is CASARKRLDEQYF. For the CDR3, the DNA is TGTGCCAGCGCCCGTAAACGACTAGACGAGCAGTACTTC. Based on the CDR3 plus reference TRBV13 and TRBJ2-7, the full variable domain is AAGVIQSPRHLIKEKRETATLKCYPIPRHDTVYWYQQGPGQDPQFLISFYEKMQSDKGSIPDRFSAQQFSDYHSELNMSSLELGDSALYFCASARKRLDEQYFGPGTRLTVT.